This entry features one TCR beta chain sequence. Its matching antigen is unknown. Each replicate PCR on the sorted subsets used about 220 ng DNA (approximately 33,000 T cell genomes). The data were produced by immunoSEQ multiplex PCR, yet TCRdb's version contains in-frame clones alone and is incomplete. The sample has fewer than 3 million clones; roughly 92% are singletons. This sample is drawn from a study of shared clonotypes between healthy human individuals. Study overall: Those who served as donors were a couple of women and three men between the ages of 18 and 49. Each donor's CD8 memory used one plate, CD8 naive two, each CD4 subset three.

Broader study findings: Relative to memory subsets, naive subsets generally showed larger estimated richness.

The specimen sequenced was naive CD4+ T cells from PBMCs. Stated subset: CD45RA+ positively selected. The receptor comes from a man aged 18 to 29 in good health. Some clones in this sample may be carry-over from other donors' samples.

The CDR3 spells CASSPLVRTNTEAFF. The CDR3 DNA reads TGTGCCAGCAGCCCACTTGTGAGGACCAACACTGAAGCTTTCTTT. V gene TRBV7-3 combines with J gene TRBJ1-1; no reliable D call. Per the germline V gene, CDR1 is SGHTA and CDR2 is FQGTGA. The CDR3 spans 15 residues. V was cut by 5 bases and J by 2 bases, with 15 bases left in between.